The rows below give T cell receptor beta chains drawn from one sample of a study of post-analysis software for immune sequencing data. TCRdb used MiXCR to reprocess the PCR reads, holding one entry per CDR3 protein. The sample has roughly 730,000 distinct CDR3 sequences, just under 30% seen once. Sequencing was carried out using blood. All receptors derive from a girl between 5 and 17 years old with multiple sclerosis. Both conserved end residues are part of each CDR3. Fields, in order: clone size, D gene, V gene, J gene, CDR3 DNA, CDR3 protein. D genes are given only for firm matches. Only part of the rows carry a size: once, few, many, or a class if the clone is expanded.

abundance: -
d_gene: -
v_gene: TRBV2
j_gene: TRBJ1-2
CDR3nt: TGTGCCAGCAGTGAACGAACTAGCTATGGCTACACCTTC
CDR3aa: CASSERTSYGYTF

abundance: -
d_gene: -
v_gene: TRBV4-3
j_gene: TRBJ1-6
CDR3nt: TGCGCCAGCAGCCAACGTCGAACCAATTCACCCCTCCACTTT
CDR3aa: CASSQRRTNSPLHF

abundance: few
d_gene: -
v_gene: TRBV29-1
j_gene: TRBJ1-1
CDR3nt: TGCAGCGTTGAGGGGGCGGGGGACACTGAAGCTTTCTTT
CDR3aa: CSVEGAGDTEAFF

abundance: -
d_gene: -
v_gene: TRBV6-2/TRBV6-3
j_gene: TRBJ2-1
CDR3nt: TGTGCCAGCACCAGAACCTTTTCGGAGGGATACAATGAGCAGTTCTTC
CDR3aa: CASTRTFSEGYNEQFF

abundance: few
d_gene: -
v_gene: TRBV7-8
j_gene: TRBJ1-1
CDR3nt: TGTGCCAGCACCGGGGACACTGAAGCTTTCTTT
CDR3aa: CASTGDTEAFF

abundance: -
d_gene: -
v_gene: TRBV29-1
j_gene: TRBJ2-3
CDR3nt: TGCAGCGTCGGAATGACTATGGCGGATACGCAGTATTTT
CDR3aa: CSVGMTMADTQYF

abundance: -
d_gene: TRBD1
v_gene: TRBV29-1
j_gene: TRBJ2-3
CDR3nt: TGCAGCGAACAGGGGCCTCTGTTGGGAGTGCAGTATTTT
CDR3aa: CSEQGPLLGVQYF

abundance: -
d_gene: TRBD2
v_gene: TRBV5-1
j_gene: TRBJ2-1
CDR3nt: TGCGCCAGCACAACTAGCGGGAGGGCGGATGAGCAGTTCTTC
CDR3aa: CASTTSGRADEQFF

abundance: -
d_gene: TRBD1
v_gene: TRBV7-2
j_gene: TRBJ1-5
CDR3nt: TGTGCCAGCAGCTTAACCGGGACAGGGTCATCCAATCAGCCCCAGCATTTT
CDR3aa: CASSLTGTGSSNQPQHF

abundance: few
d_gene: -
v_gene: TRBV6-1
j_gene: TRBJ2-7
CDR3nt: TGTGCCAGCGAGTTAGTAGCCGAGCAGTACTTC
CDR3aa: CASELVAEQYF

abundance: -
d_gene: -
v_gene: TRBV2
j_gene: TRBJ2-4
CDR3nt: TGTGCCAGCAGCGCCGACAGGAACATTCAGTACTTC
CDR3aa: CASSADRNIQYF

abundance: -
d_gene: -
v_gene: TRBV5-1
j_gene: TRBJ2-7
CDR3nt: TGCGCCAGCAGTTCGCCCATAAACAGAAGCTCCTACAATGAGCAGTACTTC
CDR3aa: CASSSPINRSSYNEQYF

abundance: -
d_gene: -
v_gene: TRBV20-1
j_gene: TRBJ1-2
CDR3nt: TGCAGTGCTAGAGATCTGCAGGGGTCAGCTAACTATGGCTACACCTTC
CDR3aa: CSARDLQGSANYGYTF

abundance: -
d_gene: -
v_gene: TRBV29-1
j_gene: TRBJ2-7
CDR3nt: TGCAGCGTCGGGGGGCGACAGGGGATAACCTACGAGCAGTACTTC
CDR3aa: CSVGGRQGITYEQYF

abundance: few
d_gene: TRBD1
v_gene: TRBV6-6
j_gene: TRBJ2-7
CDR3nt: TGTGCCAGCAGCGACAGGGTCGGGCTAGCAGACTACGAGCAGTACTTC
CDR3aa: CASSDRVGLADYEQYF

abundance: few
d_gene: -
v_gene: TRBV7-2
j_gene: TRBJ2-7
CDR3nt: TGTGCCAGCAGCTCGTGGCCTGGAGACAACTACGAGCAGTACTTC
CDR3aa: CASSSWPGDNYEQYF

abundance: -
d_gene: -
v_gene: TRBV20-1
j_gene: TRBJ2-3
CDR3nt: TGCAGTGCCAACGACAGGTCCCCCACAGATACGCAGTATTTT
CDR3aa: CSANDRSPTDTQYF

abundance: -
d_gene: TRBD2
v_gene: TRBV20-1
j_gene: TRBJ2-7
CDR3nt: TGCAGTGCTAGAGTTCCGGGAGGCTCTTACTACGAGCAGTACTTC
CDR3aa: CSARVPGGSYYEQYF

abundance: -
d_gene: TRBD1
v_gene: TRBV4-1
j_gene: TRBJ1-5
CDR3nt: TGCGCCAGCAGCGGGACAGTAGGACAGCCCCAGCATTTT
CDR3aa: CASSGTVGQPQHF

abundance: -
d_gene: TRBD2
v_gene: TRBV7-2
j_gene: TRBJ2-7
CDR3nt: TGTGCCAGCAGCTTACAACTAGCGGGCGGCTATAGCTCCTACGAGCAGTACTTC
CDR3aa: CASSLQLAGGYSSYEQYF

abundance: few
d_gene: TRBD1
v_gene: TRBV14
j_gene: TRBJ2-5
CDR3nt: TGTGCCAGCAGTCTTCCGGGACAGGGGGCTCGAGAGACCCAGTACTTC
CDR3aa: CASSLPGQGARETQYF

abundance: -
d_gene: -
v_gene: TRBV7-2
j_gene: TRBJ1-5
CDR3nt: TGTGCCAGCAACAGGTACAATCAGCCCCAGCATTTT
CDR3aa: CASNRYNQPQHF

abundance: few
d_gene: TRBD1
v_gene: TRBV4-2
j_gene: TRBJ1-4
CDR3nt: TGTGCCAGCAGCCTCCAGGCAGGGGGGAATGAAAAACTGTTTTTT
CDR3aa: CASSLQAGGNEKLFF

abundance: few
d_gene: -
v_gene: TRBV12-3/TRBV12-4
j_gene: TRBJ1-1
CDR3nt: TGTGCCAGCAGTTTAGTTCCCGGGCGGGCTTTCTTT
CDR3aa: CASSLVPGRAFF

abundance: few
d_gene: TRBD1
v_gene: TRBV15
j_gene: TRBJ2-7
CDR3nt: TGTGCCACCAGCACGCCGGGACAGAGGTCCGAGCAGTACTTC
CDR3aa: CATSTPGQRSEQYF

abundance: -
d_gene: TRBD2
v_gene: TRBV7-2
j_gene: TRBJ2-3
CDR3nt: TGTGCCAGCAGCTTAGGCCGCGGGGGGGCCCTAGATACGCAGTATTTT
CDR3aa: CASSLGRGGALDTQYF

abundance: -
d_gene: TRBD1
v_gene: TRBV12-3/TRBV12-4
j_gene: TRBJ1-2
CDR3nt: TGTGCCAGCAGTTTAGCACAGGGGGCGAACTATGGCTACACCTTC
CDR3aa: CASSLAQGANYGYTF

abundance: few
d_gene: -
v_gene: TRBV12-5
j_gene: TRBJ1-5
CDR3nt: TGTGCTAGTGGTTTGGGAACATCGCCCCAGCATTTT
CDR3aa: CASGLGTSPQHF

abundance: few
d_gene: TRBD2
v_gene: TRBV7-2
j_gene: TRBJ2-7
CDR3nt: TGTGCCAGCAGCTTAGGGGTAGCGGGCGGGAGTGGCGAGCAGTACTTC
CDR3aa: CASSLGVAGGSGEQYF

abundance: -
d_gene: -
v_gene: TRBV28
j_gene: TRBJ2-4
CDR3nt: TGTGCCACCGCTGACCCGATAGCGAATCTAAACATTCAGTACTTC
CDR3aa: CATADPIANLNIQYF

abundance: -
d_gene: TRBD1
v_gene: TRBV10-3
j_gene: TRBJ2-7
CDR3nt: TGTGCCATCAGCCCCGACAGGGACTACGAGCAGTACTTC
CDR3aa: CAISPDRDYEQYF